What follows describes a single T cell receptor beta chain. The data originate from a study of beta chain features in type 1 diabetes. Sorting of CD4+ naive, central memory, regulatory and stem cell-like memory cells was performed via CD45RO/CCR7/CD25/CD127/CD95/CD27. The study reverse transcribed the entire isolated RNA, so it sequenced expressed TCRB transcripts. Clones were sequenced by immunoSEQ multiplex PCR, and TCRdb holds only the in-frame ones, with some missing. The sample carries 120,000 to 150,000 clones, roughly 48% recorded once. The TCR originated in a man aged 18 to 30 in good health. Sequencing was done on a sample of Tregs from blood.

Here the CDR3 reads CASSVGTRGADTQYF. DNA of the CDR3: TGTGCCAGCAGCGTAGGAACCCGCGGGGCAGATACGCAGTATTTT. The chain is built from TRBV9 and TRBJ2-3; maybe TRBD2 (6 bases). V shed 0 bases and J shed 4 bases, with 12 bases lying between them. CDR3 length equals 15 residues. From germline, CDR1 is SGDLS and CDR2 YYNGEE.